The 28 T cell receptor beta chains below come from one sample, sequenced in a study of shared clonotypes between healthy human individuals. Method: immunoSEQ multiplex PCR; TCRdb's copy keeps in-frame clones and lacks some. The table includes some 650,000 clones, roughly 97% detected once. Material: naive CD4+ T cells sorted from blood. The sample's subset: CD45RA+ positively selected. The receptors derive from a woman younger than 45 in good health.

The rearrangement uses TRBV28 and TRBJ2-1; possible D gene TRBD2, 6 bases. The ends were cut back, 3 bases at V and 12 bases at J, with 27 bases in the middle. Germline CDR1 is MDHEN and CDR2 is SYDVKM. This CDR3 has 17 amino acids. The CDR3 nucleotides read TGTGCCAGCAGTTTGGGCGGGGACGGAGAACTCGGCGTCGCGCAGTTCTTC. Translation gives CASSLGGDGELGVAQFF.

The chain links TRBV19 to TRBJ1-5, with D maybe TRBD1 (5 bases). Trimming cost V 1 base and J 7 bases, with 14 bases left between them. The CDR3 has 15 amino acids. Germline V gives CDR1 LNHDA, CDR2 SQIVND (reference sequence). The CDR3 nucleotides read TGTGCCAGTAGTATAGGCAGGGAGACGGAACAGCCCCAGCATTTT. Protein sequence: CASSIGRETEQPQHF.

The genes are TRBV28 and TRBJ2-7, with TRBD1 matching 9 bases. The CDR3 consists of 14 residues. CDR1 MDHEN and CDR2 SYDVKM come from the germline V gene. The ends lost 6 bases at V and 4 bases at J; junction bases unmatched: 7. The CDR3 DNA sequence: TGTGCCAGCAGACCCGGGACAGGGACTTACGAGCAGTACTTC. Encoded protein: CASRPGTGTYEQYF.

A remark on this clone: The same CDR3 can be traced to other DNA sequences in this sample. The V call is TRBV19, the J call TRBJ2-3, with 7 bases lining up with TRBD2. Germline trimming cut 1 base from V and 2 bases from J; bases unmatched to any gene: 3. The germline V gene encodes CDR1 LNHDA and CDR2 SQIVND (reference sequence). There are 15 residues in the CDR3. CDR3 protein: CASSIGAGVTDTQYF. CDR3 DNA sequence: TGTGCCAGTAGTATAGGGGCGGGAGTCACAGATACGCAGTATTTT.

The CDR3 DNA sequence: TGTGCCAGCAGTGTTACGGGAGCTATGAACACTGAAGCTTTCTTT. Translating it yields CASSVTGAMNTEAFF. This chain links TRBV9 with TRBJ1-1; D not resolved. This CDR3 has 15 residues. Germline-derived CDR1 and CDR2 are SGDLS and YYNGEE. V was clipped by 5 bases and J by 0 bases, with 14 bases between them.

With respect to this clone: Within the sample, other DNA sequences also encode this same CDR3. The chain joins TRBV28 to TRBJ1-2; D is undetermined. Trimming took off 2 bases at V and 2 bases at J, with 6 bases between the two ends. Germline values: CDR1 MDHEN, CDR2 SYDVKM. The CDR3 has 13 amino acids. CDR3 nucleotides: TGTGCCAGCAGTTTAGACGGGAACTATGGCTACACCTTC. Translation gives CASSLDGNYGYTF.

V usage is TRBV5-4 and J usage is TRBJ2-1; tentative D call: TRBD2 (5 bases). This CDR3 region has 16 residues. The germline V and J ends were trimmed by 3 bases and 6 bases, with 19 bases remaining between them. CDR1 and CDR2 (germline): SGHNT, YYREEE (reference sequence). The CDR3 DNA is TGTGCCAGCAGCTCCCCAACGAGCCCTAGCTCCAATGAGCAGTTCTTC. It codes for CASSSPTSPSSNEQFF.

V is TRBV18 and J is TRBJ1-2; 7 nucleotides match TRBD1. CDR1 and CDR2 from the germline V gene are KGHSH and LQKENI. The CDR3 spans 15 residues. Trimming at V came to 0 bases and at J to 6 bases, leaving 7 bases not matched to a gene. The CDR3: CASSPPGVRGDGYTF. CDR3 nucleotide sequence: TGTGCCAGCTCACCACCCGGCGTCAGGGGGGATGGCTACACCTTC.

This clone was picked up one time. V and J are TRBV25-1 and TRBJ1-1, with 7 bases identical to TRBD1. Losses at the gene ends were 7 bases for V and 5 bases for J; bases not matched to a gene: 10. Germline CDR1 is MGHDK and CDR2 is SYGVNS. This CDR3 comprises 14 residues. CDR3 DNA sequence: TGTGCCAGCACTCCACAGGGGCGCCGGACTGAAGCTTTCTTT. It specifies CASTPQGRRTEAFF. Supplemented by reference TRBV25-1 and TRBJ1-1, the full variable domain reads EADIYQTPRYLVIGTGKKITLECSQTMGHDKMYWYQQDPGMELHLIHYSYGVNSTEKGDLSSESTVSRIRTEHFPLTLESARPSHTSQYLCASTPQGRRTEAFFGQGTRLTVV.

The chain has TRBV7-9 and TRBJ2-7, with TRBD1 matching over 8 bases. The junction had 5 bases not matched to a gene; V was cut back by 3 bases and J by 4 bases. CDR3 length: 14 residues. The germline V gene has CDR1 SEHNR and CDR2 FQNEAQ (reference sequence). CDR3 in amino acids: CASSFGQGGYEQYF. The CDR3 DNA sequence: TGTGCCAGCAGCTTTGGACAGGGTGGGTACGAGCAGTACTTC. The full variable domain, completed using reference TRBV7-9 and TRBJ2-7, is DTGVSQNPRHKITKRGQNVTFRCDPISEHNRLYWYRQTLGQGPEFLTYFQNEAQLEKSRLLSDRFSAERPKGSFSTLEIQRTEQGDSAMYLCASSFGQGGYEQYFGPGTRLTVT.

This chain links TRBV5-1 with TRBJ2-5; D may be TRBD1 (8 bases). The CDR3 is 15 residues long. Germline assignment: CDR1 SGHRS and CDR2 YFSETQ. Trimming removed 6 bases from V and 8 bases from J, with 23 bases in between. The CDR3 loop is CASTKDREGSVTQYF. The CDR3 DNA reads TGCGCCAGCACTAAGGACAGGGAGGGCAGTGTTACCCAGTACTTC.

V gene TRBV12-5 combines with J gene TRBJ1-1, with D maybe TRBD1 (6 bases). This CDR3 contains 12 residues. CDR1 is LGHNT, CDR2 FRNRAP, per germline. V gave up 0 bases and J gave up 7 bases, with 6 bases separating them. The CDR3 region is CASGLVQGEAFF. The CDR3 region has the DNA TGTGCTAGTGGTTTGGTACAGGGTGAAGCTTTCTTT.

The chain recombines TRBV27 with TRBJ2-2; unclear D gene. The V end lost 3 bases, the J end lost 7 bases, and 12 bases lay between the germline ends. Germline V gene lookup returns CDR1 MNHEY and CDR2 SMNVEV (reference sequence). The CDR3 totals 14 residues. DNA for the CDR3: TGTGCCAGCAGTTTTTGGAATGAGTTCGGGGAGCTGTTTTTT. As protein: CASSFWNEFGELFF.

The chain joins TRBV5-1 to TRBJ1-2, with a tentative D call TRBD1 (6 bases). CDR1 is SGHRS and CDR2 is YFSETQ in the germline V gene. Trimming cost V 4 bases and J 8 bases, with 15 bases left between them. The length of the CDR3 is 13 residues. CDR3 coding DNA: TGCGCCAGCAGCACCGGGACATTCCCAGGCTACACCTTC. Protein sequence: CASSTGTFPGYTF.

The table lists this clone with a count of one. The chain combines TRBV19 with TRBJ1-2, with no clear D. The length of the CDR3 is 13 residues. Germline V lookup: CDR1 LNHDA, CDR2 SQIVND (reference sequence). V was clipped by 10 bases and J by 1 base, with 13 bases between them. The CDR3 protein is CATTGSHNYGYTF. CDR3 in DNA: TGTGCCACAACGGGAAGTCATAACTATGGCTACACCTTC.

The V call is TRBV28, the J call TRBJ1-2; 8 bases are a match to TRBD1. CDR3 size: 17 residues. CDR1 is MDHEN and CDR2 is SYDVKM in the germline V gene. Trimming removed 6 bases from V and 2 bases from J; junction bases left unmatched: 14. CDR3 amino acids: CASSPSDAGQENYGYTF. CDR3 nucleotide sequence: TGTGCCAGCAGCCCATCCGACGCGGGACAGGAGAACTATGGCTACACCTTC.

This rearrangement joins TRBV6-6 to TRBJ2-7, with 9 bases identical to TRBD2. The V gene end was trimmed by 4 bases and the J gene end by 4 bases; junction bases not matched to a gene: 11. Germline-derived CDR1 and CDR2 are MNHNY and SVGAGI (reference sequence). The CDR3 loop spans 16 amino acids. The CDR3 DNA reads TGTGCCAGCAGTTCGCGGGGGCGGGAGGGCCGGTACGAGCAGTACTTC. Its protein is CASSSRGREGRYEQYF.

The chain recombines TRBV19 with TRBJ2-1; D call uncertain. Trimming removed 3 bases at V and 0 bases at J, with 9 bases between. The germline V gene has CDR1 LNHDA and CDR2 SQIVND (reference sequence). The CDR3 spans 15 residues. CDR3 coding DNA: TGTGCCAGTAGTATTAGTGCCTCCTCCTACAATGAGCAGTTCTTC. Encoded protein: CASSISASSYNEQFF.

The chain uses TRBV19 and TRBJ1-4; no firm D call. V was cut by 8 bases and J by 8 bases, with 12 bases left in between. The CDR3 extends over 12 amino acids. From germline, CDR1 is LNHDA and CDR2 SQIVND (reference sequence). Here the CDR3 reads CASSRSEEKLFF. Written as DNA, the CDR3 is TGTGCCAGTTCCCGATCCGAGGAAAAACTGTTTTTT.

The rearrangement joins TRBV29-1 to TRBJ1-1; TRBD1 is a possible D gene (6 bases). With 2 bases removed from V and 1 base from J, the gap between germline ends came to 8 bases. Looked up from germline, CDR1 is SQVTM and CDR2 is ANQGSEA. The CDR3 length is 13 residues. CDR3 DNA: TGCAGCGTTGAATCCAGGGGGAACACTGAAGCTTTCTTT. This gives the protein CSVESRGNTEAFF. Complete variable domain (other parts from reference TRBV29-1 and TRBJ1-1): SAVISQKPSRDICQRGTSLTIQCQVDSQVTMMFWYRQQPGQSLTLIATANQGSEATYESGFVIDKFPISRPNLTFSTLTVSNMSPEDSSIYLCSVESRGNTEAFFGQGTRLTVV.

The CDR3 sequence is CASRGTGANYGYTF. CDR3 nucleotide sequence: TGTGCCAGCAGGGGGACAGGAGCTAACTATGGCTACACCTTC. The chain combines TRBV28 with TRBJ1-2; 8 bases line up with TRBD1. This CDR3 spans 14 amino acids. J lost 0 bases, V lost 6 bases, and 3 bases had no gene match. Per germline, CDR1 MDHEN and CDR2 SYDVKM.

CDR3 in amino acids: CASSQGLAVGIADTQYF. DNA for the CDR3: TGTGCCAGCAGCCAGGGACTAGCGGTGGGGATCGCAGATACGCAGTATTTT. The rearrangement links TRBV28 to TRBJ2-3; 11 bases agree with TRBD2. V lost 6 bases and J lost 4; bases outside the gene matches: 12. The germline gives CDR1 MDHEN, CDR2 SYDVKM. CDR3 size: 17 residues.

This chain links TRBV6-1 with TRBJ1-2, with 11 bases fitting TRBD1. Germline V lookup: CDR1 MNHNS, CDR2 SASEGT. Trimming at V came to 11 bases and at J to 5 bases, leaving 10 bases not matched to a gene. The length of the CDR3 is 14 residues. The CDR3 reads CAAQRGQGGYGYTF. The CDR3 nucleotides are TGTGCCGCCCAGAGGGGACAGGGGGGATATGGCTACACCTTC.

The CDR3 loop reads CAWRRDRSYEQYF. In DNA form, the CDR3 reads TGTGCCTGGAGGCGGGACCGCTCCTACGAGCAGTACTTC. The V call is TRBV30, the J call TRBJ2-7; possible D gene TRBD2, 6 bases. Germline V gene sequence: CDR1 GTSNPN, CDR2 SVGIG (reference sequence). The CDR3 has 13 residues. The V end was cut by 3 bases, the J end by 0 bases, with 9 bases between.

This rearrangement joins TRBV27 to TRBJ2-7; 8 positions agree with TRBD1. The V and J ends lost 5 bases and 3 bases, in that order; junction bases with no gene match: 9. Germline CDR1 MNHEY, CDR2 SMNVEV (reference sequence). This CDR3 has 15 residues. The CDR3 coding sequence is TGTGCCAGCAGTGCAACCGGGACAGGACGCTACGAGCAGTACTTC. Protein: CASSATGTGRYEQYF.

The chain employs TRBV10-3 and TRBJ1-3; 10 bases fit TRBD1. The junction had 3 bases not matched to a gene; V was cut back by 5 bases and J by 2 bases. The CDR3 length is 15 residues. CDR1 ENHRY and CDR2 SYGVKD come from the germline V gene. CDR3 residues: CAISRQGATGNTIYF. CDR3 nucleotides: TGTGCCATCAGTAGACAGGGGGCAACTGGAAACACCATATATTTT.

The rearrangement links TRBV5-8 to TRBJ2-1; TRBD1 aligns across 11 bases. Germline V lookup: CDR1 SGHTS, CDR2 YDEGEE. V was pared by 2 bases and J by 9 bases, with 7 bases of the junction left unmatched. The CDR3 consists of 15 residues. The DNA for the CDR3 is TGTGCCAGCAGCTTAACGGGACAGGGGGTTACTGAGCAGTTCTTC. Protein sequence: CASSLTGQGVTEQFF.

The gene calls are TRBV5-1 and TRBJ2-5; perhaps TRBD2 as D (5 bases). The DNA end is a closer match to TRBJ2-7, so the J assignment may be wrong. This CDR3 region has 14 residues. Germline CDR1 is SGHRS and CDR2 is YFSETQ. The CDR3 DNA sequence: TGCGCCAGCAGCCCCAGCGGAACTGCCTACGAGCAGTACTTC. This translates into CASSPSGTAYEQYF.